This is a list of T cell receptor beta chains from one sample in a study of blood T cell repertoires in COVID-19. TCRdb's table, derived via immunoSEQ multiplex PCR, lists solely in-frame clones and lacks some. Altogether 150,000 or so clones are present, roughly 79% being singletons, with the ten largest covering roughly 2.9%. Source material: PBMCs or T cells enriched from blood (not recorded which). All receptors derive from a woman aged 45 to 65 who had recovered from COVID-19. CDR3s include the opening cysteine and the closing phenylalanine or tryptophan. D genes are given only for firm matches. For some rows the clone size is stated as once, few or many, or as a class when expanded; others skip it.

v_call	j_call	clone_size	d_call	cdr3_length	cdr3_nt	cdr3_aa
TRBV11-2	TRBJ2-3	-	TRBD2	14	TGTGCCAGCAGCTTAGTCGGGGGGATCGATACGCAGTATTTT	CASSLVGGIDTQYF
TRBV10-3	TRBJ1-5	-	TRBD1	16	TGTGCCATCGGACCGGGACAGGGGATCCACAATCAGCCCCAGCATTTT	CAIGPGQGIHNQPQHF
TRBV5-1	TRBJ1-1	once	TRBD1	15	TGCGCCAGTACCAGACTGGACAGGGAGAACACTGAAGCTTTCTTT	CASTRLDRENTEAFF
TRBV9	TRBJ1-3	-	-	12	TGTGCCAGCAGCGGCATGGGAGACACCATATATTTT	CASSGMGDTIYF
TRBV6-5	TRBJ1-1	-	TRBD1	12	TGTGCCAGCAGGGGGACAGACACTGAAGCTTTCTTT	CASRGTDTEAFF
TRBV5-1	TRBJ2-7	-	-	14	TGCGCCAGCAGCTTGGAAGTTGTCTACTACGAGCAGTACTTC	CASSLEVVYYEQYF
TRBV3-1/TRBV3-2	TRBJ1-2	few	TRBD1	15	TGTGCCAGCAGCCTCCCGGGACAGGGGGCGGATGGCTACACCTTC	CASSLPGQGADGYTF
TRBV24-1	TRBJ1-5	-	-	15	TGTGCCACCAGTGTACCGGGTAGTAGCAATCAGCCCCAGCATTTT	CATSVPGSSNQPQHF
TRBV19	TRBJ1-1	-	TRBD1	15	TGTGCCGACGGACGGGACAGGCGGGTGAACACTGAAGCTTTCTTT	CADGRDRRVNTEAFF
TRBV28	TRBJ2-3	-	TRBD1	14	TGTGCCAGCAGTTTGGGACAGAGTACAGATACGCAGTATTTT	CASSLGQSTDTQYF
TRBV7-3	TRBJ1-2	once	TRBD1	14	TGTGCCAGCAGCACCTCGGACAGGGGGAGAGACTACACCTTC	CASSTSDRGRDYTF
TRBV2	TRBJ1-6	-	-	13	TGTGCCAGCAGGCAGGTTTTAAAGTCACCCCTCCACTTT	CASRQVLKSPLHF
TRBV12-3/TRBV12-4	TRBJ1-6	-	-	12	TGTGCCAGCAGTTTGCGGGATTCACCCCTCCACTTT	CASSLRDSPLHF
TRBV7-7	TRBJ2-7	-	TRBD2	16	TGTGCCAGCAGCCCCGGGACTAGCGGGAGATTCTACGAGCAGTACTTC	CASSPGTSGRFYEQYF
TRBV5-1	TRBJ2-1	-	-	17	TGCGCCAGCAGCTTGGAGGACTCCAGGAGCTCCTACAATGAGCAGTTCTTC	CASSLEDSRSSYNEQFF
TRBV19	TRBJ2-3	-	TRBD2	16	TGTGCCAGTAGTCTCTGGACTAGCCGCCGCACAGATACGCAGTATTTT	CASSLWTSRRTDTQYF
TRBV14	TRBJ2-1	once	-	15	TGTGCCAGCAGTTCCCGGGGAGGCGGGTACAATGAGCAGTTCTTC	CASSSRGGGYNEQFF
TRBV11-3	TRBJ2-5	-	-	14	TGTGCCAGCAGCTTAACGGGAATAGGGGAGACCCAGTACTTC	CASSLTGIGETQYF
TRBV9	TRBJ1-3	once	-	14	TGTGCCAGCAGCGGACAAGTCTCTGGAAACACCATATATTTT	CASSGQVSGNTIYF
TRBV5-4	TRBJ1-1	-	-	15	TGTGCCAGCAGCCCCCCCCCAGGGGCAGCAACTGAAGCTTTCTTT	CASSPPPGAATEAFF
TRBV4-2	TRBJ1-2	-	-	12	TGTGCCAGCAGCAAAGACGGCGGAAGCTACACCTTC	CASSKDGGSYTF
TRBV20-1	TRBJ2-5	-	TRBD2	16	TGCAGTGCTAGTCTAGCGGGGGGCGACTGGCAAGAGACCCAGTACTTC	CSASLAGGDWQETQYF
TRBV27	TRBJ1-6	-	-	15	TGTGCCAGCAGTTTGATAGGGGCAGGTAGTTCACCCCTCCACTTT	CASSLIGAGSSPLHF
TRBV4-2	TRBJ1-5	-	-	15	TGTGCCAGCAGCCAAGGAGTCGGTGCGAATCAGCCCCAGCATTTT	CASSQGVGANQPQHF
TRBV11-3	TRBJ2-7	-	TRBD1	12	TGTGCCAGCAGCGTTACAGGGGACGAGCAGTACTTC	CASSVTGDEQYF
TRBV2	TRBJ1-2	-	-	12	TGTGCCAGCAGGACAGATCTCTATGGCTACACCTTC	CASRTDLYGYTF
TRBV6-1	TRBJ1-1	-	-	12	TGTGCCAGCAGTGAACCCTACACTGAAGCTTTCTTT	CASSEPYTEAFF
TRBV2	TRBJ1-2	-	TRBD1	14	TGTGCCAGCAGAAGGGACAGTCGGGGTGGAGGCTACACCTTC	CASRRDSRGGGYTF
TRBV27	TRBJ1-4	-	-	12	TGTGCCACCGGGACGGGGGGTGAAAAACTGTTTTTT	CATGTGGEKLFF
TRBV24-1	TRBJ2-1	-	-	13	TGTGCCACTAGAAGCCCCGATTACAGGGCTCAGTTCTTC	CATRSPDYRAQFF
TRBV2	TRBJ1-4	-	-	14	TGTGCCAGCAGTGTTGGGAGTAGGGCTGAAAAACTGTTTTTT	CASSVGSRAEKLFF
TRBV7-7	TRBJ2-7	-	-	15	TGTGCCAGCAGCCCCGGACTAGGGGGTACCTACGAGCAGTACTTC	CASSPGLGGTYEQYF
TRBV5-1	TRBJ1-2	-	-	14	TGCGCCAGCAGCTTGACGACAGCAAACTATGGCTACACCTTC	CASSLTTANYGYTF
TRBV5-4	TRBJ1-2	-	-	15	TGTGCCAGCAGCTTGACAGGGAGAGCTAACTATGGCTACACCTTC	CASSLTGRANYGYTF
TRBV9	TRBJ1-1	-	TRBD1	14	TGTGCCAGCAGCCCCAGACAGGGGAACACTGAAGCTTTCTTT	CASSPRQGNTEAFF
TRBV2	TRBJ2-2	-	TRBD2	15	TGTGCCAGCAGTGAAGGGACAGCGGGGGCCGGGGAGCTGTTTTTT	CASSEGTAGAGELFF
TRBV5-1	TRBJ1-4	-	TRBD1	15	TGCGCCAGCAGCTTGGGGACAGGGGAGAGTGAAAAACTGTTTTTT	CASSLGTGESEKLFF
TRBV28	TRBJ1-2	-	-	13	TGTGCCAGCAGACGGACAACCGCCTATGGCTACACCTTC	CASRRTTAYGYTF
TRBV2	TRBJ2-7	medium-sized	TRBD1	17	TGTGCCAGCACTTCCGACATGTACAGGGGGCTCCCCCACGAGCAGTACTTC	CASTSDMYRGLPHEQYF
TRBV5-1	TRBJ2-7	-	TRBD1	15	TGCGCCAGCAGCGGGGACAGGGAGAGCTCCTACGAGCAGTACTTC	CASSGDRESSYEQYF
TRBV11-2	TRBJ2-7	-	TRBD1	14	TGTGCCAGCATCAGGACAGGAGAGGGTCTGGAGCAGTACTTC	CASIRTGEGLEQYF
TRBV27	TRBJ2-3	-	TRBD2	20	TGTGCCAGCAGTCTAGTCAATCCCGGGACTAGCGGGAGTAACACAGATACGCAGTATTTT	CASSLVNPGTSGSNTDTQYF
TRBV6-5	TRBJ2-2	-	-	15	TGTGCCAGCAGTTACTCGACTTCCCTGGCCGGGGAGCTGTTTTTT	CASSYSTSLAGELFF
TRBV7-9	TRBJ1-5	-	TRBD1	14	TGTGCCAGCAGCTTGACAGGGAGCAATCAGCCCCAGCATTTT	CASSLTGSNQPQHF
TRBV7-9	TRBJ1-1	-	-	15	TGTGCCAGCAGCTCCCAGGGACAAGAGAACACTGAAGCTTTCTTT	CASSSQGQENTEAFF
TRBV5-4	TRBJ1-3	-	-	15	TGTGCCAGCAGCTTGGAAGGGGTCTCTGGAAACACCATATATTTT	CASSLEGVSGNTIYF
TRBV3-1/TRBV3-2	TRBJ1-5	-	TRBD1	15	TGTGCCAGCAGCTCGGACAGGGGGCTGGACCAGCCCCAGCATTTT	CASSSDRGLDQPQHF
TRBV6-2/TRBV6-3	TRBJ1-2	-	TRBD1	16	TGTGCCAGCAGTTACTCCTTCAGGGGGCGAGTTAATGGCTACACCTTC	CASSYSFRGRVNGYTF
TRBV7-2	TRBJ1-2	-	-	15	TGTGCCAGCAGCTTCCCGGGGAGAACTAACTATGGCTACACCTTC	CASSFPGRTNYGYTF
TRBV4-1	TRBJ1-2	-	-	15	TGCGCCAGCAGCCAAGGTGGATCAGGGAACTATGGCTACACCTTC	CASSQGGSGNYGYTF